The T cell receptor beta chain described here comes from a study of control samples from healthy donors and cancer patients. The assay was immunoSEQ multiplex PCR, and TCRdb's table has in-frame clones only and misses some. Of 85,000 to 95,000 clones in the sample, about 89% were seen once. The V gene lost 4 bases and the J gene lost 9 bases, with 13 bases spanning the gap. The CDR3 loop spans 13 amino acids. Germline V lookup: CDR1 MNHEY, CDR2 SVGEGT. This clone came up once. Sequencing was done on a sample of blood. The receptor's source is a woman in her twenties or thirties in good health. The chain is built from TRBV6-2 or TRBV6-3 and TRBJ2-1, with TRBD2 as a possible D gene (5 bases). The CDR3 loop reads CASSWTPEREQFF. In nucleotides, the CDR3 is TGTGCCAGCAGTTGGACTCCGGAGCGTGAGCAGTTCTTC.